The 32 T cell receptor beta chains presented below share a single source sample, sequenced in a study of T cell responses to AZD1222 COVID-19 vaccine. TCRdb keeps only in-frame clones here, not all; method: immunoSEQ multiplex PCR. Among about 90,000 clones listed, over 75% were seen once. The starting material was peripheral blood, obtained 28 days after the second AZD1222 dose. Receptors were obtained from an adult who received the AZD1222 COVID-19 vaccine.

The chain uses TRBV7-9 and TRBJ2-2; D remains ambiguous. V was pared by 5 bases and J by 9 bases, with 10 bases between. Germline V lookup: CDR1 SEHNR, CDR2 FQNEAQ (reference sequence). The CDR3 is made up of 12 amino acids. The CDR3 sequence: CASSRVVWELFF. CDR3 nucleotides: TGTGCCAGCAGCCGTGTTGTGTGGGAGCTGTTTTTT.

The chain couples TRBV27 to TRBJ1-6; 8 bases align to TRBD1. The ends lost 4 bases at V and 6 bases at J; junction bases unmatched: 5. The CDR3 has 15 residues. Germline values: CDR1 MNHEY, CDR2 SMNVEV (reference sequence). The CDR3 coding sequence is TGTGCCAGCAGTTCCAGGGGGCTGGGTAATTCACCCCTCCACTTT. Protein: CASSSRGLGNSPLHF.

The rearrangement links TRBV30 to TRBJ2-5; 7 bases are shared with TRBD2. The CDR3 consists of 13 residues. Per germline, CDR1 GTSNPN and CDR2 SVGIG (reference sequence). The ends lost 4 bases at V and 2 bases at J; junction bases unmatched: 4. CDR3 sequence reads: CAWKTSRQETQYF. The CDR3 DNA is TGTGCCTGGAAGACTAGCCGACAAGAGACCCAGTACTTC.

The rearrangement uses TRBV12-3 or TRBV12-4 and TRBJ1-5; D gene uncertain. Deletions cut 7 bases from V and 4 bases from J, with 11 bases between. This CDR3 spans 13 amino acids. As DNA, the CDR3 is TGTGCCAGCATCCTGACGGGGAATCAGCCCCAGCATTTT. The encoded protein is CASILTGNQPQHF.

V is TRBV9 and J is TRBJ2-1; 9 bases match TRBD2. The ends lost 6 bases at V and 9 bases at J; junction bases unmatched: 16. This CDR3 contains 16 residues. Germline V gene sequence: CDR1 SGDLS, CDR2 YYNGEE. For the CDR3, the DNA is TGTGCCAGCACTAAGGCAGCTAGCGGGGTTTCAGGTGAGCAGTTCTTC. Its protein product is CASTKAASGVSGEQFF.

The chain has TRBV11-1 and TRBJ1-1; D not certain. This CDR3 has 14 amino acids. Trimming shortened V by 5 bases and J by 1 base, and 11 bases separated the two germline ends. Per the germline V gene, CDR1 is SGHAT and CDR2 is FQDESV (reference sequence). This CDR3 reads CASSLRWGNTEAFF. The CDR3 nucleotides are TGTGCCAGCAGCCTCCGATGGGGGAACACTGAAGCTTTCTTT.

The J gene is TRBJ2-5, the V gene TRBV24-1; TRBD2 agrees at 10 bases. Germline lookup yields CDR1 KGHDR and CDR2 SFDVKD. J gave up 5 bases and V 9 bases, and 17 bases lay outside the gene matches. The CDR3 extends over 17 amino acids. The CDR3 protein is CATRRDRMTSGRETQYF. The CDR3 DNA reads TGTGCCACCCGTCGGGACAGAATGACTAGCGGGCGGGAGACCCAGTACTTC.

V is TRBV5-5 and J is TRBJ1-1; possibly TRBD1 for D (5 bases). The length of the CDR3 is 14 residues. The germline V gene has CDR1 SGHKS and CDR2 YYEKEE (reference sequence). The V end was cut by 1 base, the J end by 6 bases, with 13 bases between. CDR3 sequence: CASSLSRGRAEAFF. Here the CDR3 DNA reads TGTGCCAGCAGCTTGTCGCGGGGCAGGGCTGAAGCTTTCTTT.

This chain joins TRBV11-3 and TRBJ2-5; no definite D call. V lost 2 bases, J lost 2 bases, and 3 bases lay in between. CDR3 length equals 12 residues. Germline values: CDR1 SGHNT, CDR2 YENEEA. CDR3 residues: CASSLWQETQYF. CDR3 nucleotide sequence: TGTGCCAGCAGCTTATGGCAAGAGACCCAGTACTTC.

The V and J genes are TRBV3-1 (or the pseudogene TRBV3-2) and TRBJ2-7; D tentatively reads TRBD1 or TRBD2 (5 bases each). CDR1 and CDR2 from the germline V gene are LGHDT and YNNKEL (reference sequence). V gave up 8 bases and J gave up 7 bases, with 24 bases separating them. The CDR3 covers 15 residues. The CDR3 DNA sequence: TGTGCCAGCGCTCCGGGACGCTACCTGGGGAGAGAGCAGTACTTC. Amino acid sequence: CASAPGRYLGREQYF.

The V call is TRBV30, the J call TRBJ2-7; TRBD1 matches 10 bases. This CDR3 contains 13 residues. The ends lost 8 bases at V and 1 base at J; junction bases unmatched: 5. CDR1 and CDR2 from the germline V gene are GTSNPN and SVGIG (reference sequence). In DNA, the CDR3 is TGTGCCGGGGACAGGGGATTATCCTACGAGCAGTACTTC. It yields the protein CAGDRGLSYEQYF.

This chain links TRBV4-1 with TRBJ1-5; a possible D gene is TRBD1 (5 bases). Germline CDR1 MGHRA, CDR2 YSYEKL. This CDR3 spans 17 amino acids. The V end lost 5 bases, the J end lost 0 bases, and 17 bases lay between the germline ends. Here the CDR3 DNA reads TGCGCCAGCAGCACCGGGACGGGAACTTATAGCAATCAGCCCCAGCATTTT. Amino acid sequence: CASSTGTGTYSNQPQHF.

This chain joins TRBV18 and TRBJ1-6; no clear D. The germline V and J ends were trimmed by 4 bases and 4 bases, with 8 bases remaining between them. The CDR3 spans 14 residues. Germline CDR1 is KGHSH and CDR2 is LQKENI. The CDR3 spells CASSLAEYNSPLHF. CDR3 sequence (DNA): TGTGCCAGCTCACTGGCGGAGTATAATTCACCCCTCCACTTT.

This chain joins TRBV2 and TRBJ1-5; D might be TRBD1 (5 bases). Germline V gene lookup returns CDR1 SNHLY and CDR2 FYNNEI. The CDR3 sequence is 13 residues long. Between the trimmed V and J ends, which lost 7 bases and 3 bases, there was a span of 10 bases. For the CDR3, the DNA is TGTGCCAGCAAGCCTGGGGCCAATCAGCCCCAGCATTTT. This encodes CASKPGANQPQHF.

The CDR3 DNA is TGCAGCGCCATAACCGGGGGGGCGATAGGGAATGAGCAGTTCTTC. Translating it yields CSAITGGAIGNEQFF. This chain joins TRBV29-1 and TRBJ2-1; TRBD2 matches at 8 bases. The V gene end was trimmed by 7 bases and the J gene end by 7 bases; junction bases not matched to a gene: 15. The CDR3 is 15 amino acids. Germline-derived CDR1 and CDR2 are SQVTM and ANQGSEA.

This clone was seen only a few times. The rearrangement links TRBV5-4 to TRBJ2-7; 9 positions match TRBD1. With V trimmed by 3 bases and J by 5 bases, 9 bases remained unmatched. Germline values: CDR1 SGHNT, CDR2 YYREEE (reference sequence). This CDR3 has 15 residues. CDR3 sequence reads: CASSSADRGGNEQYF. In nucleotides, the CDR3 is TGTGCCAGCAGCTCCGCGGACAGGGGCGGTAACGAGCAGTACTTC.

V gene TRBV7-6 combines with J gene TRBJ2-2; TRBD2 is a possible D gene (7 bases). V lost 5 bases and J lost 6, with 16 bases in between. Germline V CDR1 and CDR2: SGHVS, FNYEAQ. The CDR3 loop spans 15 amino acids. CDR3 DNA: TGTGCCAGCAGCCCCAACGGGGGGCCGGCCGGGGAGCTGTTTTTT. This encodes CASSPNGGPAGELFF.

The V gene is TRBV20-1, the J gene TRBJ2-2; 8 nucleotides line up with TRBD2. The CDR3 is 11 amino acids. The trim removed 7 bases at V and 14 bases at J, leaving 9 bases unmatched. The germline CDR1 and CDR2 sequences are DFQATT and SNEGSKA (reference sequence). CDR3 coding DNA: TGCAGTGTTCCCCTAAGCGGGAGCCTGTTTTTT. Encoded protein: CSVPLSGSLFF.

V and J are TRBV19 and TRBJ1-2; D unclear. In germline, CDR1 is LNHDA, CDR2 SQIVND (reference sequence). The CDR3 runs to 10 residues. V lost 10 bases and J 5 bases, leaving 8 bases between the germline ends. The CDR3, as DNA: TGTGCCACCCGTTTATATGGCTACACCTTC. This gives the protein CATRLYGYTF. Full variable domain (outside the CDR3, taken from reference TRBV19 and TRBJ1-2): DGGITQSPKYLFRKEGQNVTLSCEQNLNHDAMYWYRQDPGQGLRLIYYSQIVNDFQKGDIAEGYSVSREKKESFPLTVTSAQKNPTAFYLCATRLYGYTFGSGTRLTVV.

This chain joins TRBV11-3 and TRBJ1-1, with D unresolved. The V end lost 1 base, the J end lost 0 bases, and 18 bases lay between the germline ends. The CDR3 has 18 amino acids. CDR1 is SGHNT, CDR2 YENEEA, per germline. In DNA form, the CDR3 reads TGTGCCAGCAGCTTAGCACCCGGTCCCGCGGGTGTGAACACTGAAGCTTTCTTT. As protein: CASSLAPGPAGVNTEAFF.

This chain joins TRBV4-3 and TRBJ2-1; TRBD2 aligns across 10 bases. CDR3 length equals 16 residues. Germline loops: CDR1 LGHNA, CDR2 YSLEER. The junction had 9 bases not matched to a gene; V was cut back by 2 bases and J by 8 bases. Here the CDR3 DNA reads TGCGCCAGCAGCCAATCAAGGACTAGCGGCTGGGATGAGCAGTTCTTC. It yields the protein CASSQSRTSGWDEQFF.

J is TRBJ2-1 and V is TRBV14; D call uncertain. Deletions cut 0 bases from V and 0 bases from J, with 9 bases between. The CDR3 spans 16 residues. In germline, CDR1 is SGHDN, CDR2 FVKESK. The CDR3, as DNA: TGTGCCAGCAGCCAAGAACAGCCCGTCTCCTACAATGAGCAGTTCTTC. It encodes CASSQEQPVSYNEQFF.

The V call is TRBV6-5, the J call TRBJ1-2; 9 positions match TRBD1. The CDR3 contains 16 residues. The V gene end was trimmed by 1 base and the J gene end by 7 bases; junction bases not matched to a gene: 10. Germline V gene lookup returns CDR1 MNHEY and CDR2 SVGAGI. The CDR3 coding sequence is TGTGCCAGCAGTTACTATCCCTTACAGGGGGCAGGTGGCTACACCTTC. Translation: CASSYYPLQGAGGYTF.

This chain uses TRBV7-9 with TRBJ2-7; D might be TRBD1 (6 bases). V gave up 5 bases and J gave up 5 bases, with 16 bases separating them. The CDR3 runs 14 residues. Germline-derived CDR1 and CDR2 are SEHNR and FQNEAQ (reference sequence). DNA of the CDR3: TGTGCCAGCAGCATAACCGGGACAAGGGACGAGCAGTACTTC. Protein sequence: CASSITGTRDEQYF.

J is TRBJ1-2 and V is TRBV12-3 or TRBV12-4; possibly TRBD1 for D (6 bases). The CDR3 length is 13 residues. The V end was cut by 2 bases, the J end by 8 bases, with 12 bases between. The CDR3 DNA sequence: TGTGCCAGCAGTTTAATAGGGGGGCAAGGCTACACCTTC. Translating it yields CASSLIGGQGYTF.

The J gene is TRBJ2-4, the V gene TRBV19; D is unclear. The CDR3 is made up of 16 amino acids. The V end was cut by 3 bases, the J end by 0 bases, with 12 bases between. Per germline, CDR1 LNHDA and CDR2 SQIVND (reference sequence). The CDR3 here is CASSIFPHPAKNIQYF. DNA of the CDR3: TGTGCCAGTAGTATTTTTCCCCATCCAGCCAAAAACATTCAGTACTTC.

The chain couples TRBV5-6 to TRBJ1-1; 8 bases are a match to TRBD1. The CDR3 is made up of 14 amino acids. Germline CDR1 and CDR2: SGHDT and YYEEEE. J lost 11 bases, V lost 4 bases, and 13 bases had no gene match. The CDR3 DNA reads TGTGCCAGCAGCGCCAGAGGACAGGGATGGAAGGCTTTCTTT. Its translation is CASSARGQGWKAFF.

V gene TRBV3-1 (or the pseudogene TRBV3-2) combines with J gene TRBJ2-2; no reliable D call. Germline-derived CDR1 and CDR2 are LGHDT and YNNKEL (reference sequence). This CDR3 spans 12 amino acids. V was pared by 4 bases and J by 6 bases, with 6 bases between. This chain's CDR3 is CASSPLSGELFF. The CDR3 nucleotides read TGTGCCAGCAGCCCCCTTTCCGGGGAGCTGTTTTTT.

The chain uses TRBV5-4 and TRBJ1-2; D is undetermined. CDR1 and CDR2 from the germline V gene are SGHNT and YYREEE (reference sequence). The CDR3 is made up of 15 amino acids. Between the trimmed V and J ends, which lost 0 bases and 8 bases, there was a span of 17 bases. The CDR3 here is CASSLVRRGQWGYTF. The CDR3 DNA is TGTGCCAGCAGCTTGGTACGTCGGGGTCAATGGGGCTACACCTTC.

The chain carries TRBV10-3 and TRBJ1-3; D gene ambiguous. V lost 6 bases to trimming and J lost 0 bases, with 15 bases between them. Germline V gives CDR1 ENHRY, CDR2 SYGVKD. The CDR3 consists of 16 residues. CDR3 region: CAIRDPGSTSGNTIYF. The DNA for the CDR3 is TGTGCCATCAGAGACCCCGGCTCGACCTCTGGAAACACCATATATTTT.

The V call is TRBV10-3, the J call TRBJ1-2; perhaps TRBD1 as D (6 bases). In germline, CDR1 is ENHRY, CDR2 SYGVKD. The CDR3 contains 16 residues. Trimming stripped 3 bases from V and 4 bases from J, with 18 bases between. The CDR3 sequence: CAISDPVSGGGYGYTF. Written as DNA, the CDR3 is TGTGCCATCAGTGACCCCGTCTCGGGGGGCGGCTATGGCTACACCTTC.

The V and J genes are TRBV28 and TRBJ1-6; D ambiguous. Trimming pared 1 base from V and 10 bases from J, leaving 5 bases between. Per the germline V gene, CDR1 is MDHEN and CDR2 is SYDVKM. This CDR3 is built from 12 residues. The CDR3 loop reads CASSLFGSPLHF. The CDR3 DNA sequence: TGTGCCAGCAGTTTATTCGGGTCACCCCTCCACTTT.